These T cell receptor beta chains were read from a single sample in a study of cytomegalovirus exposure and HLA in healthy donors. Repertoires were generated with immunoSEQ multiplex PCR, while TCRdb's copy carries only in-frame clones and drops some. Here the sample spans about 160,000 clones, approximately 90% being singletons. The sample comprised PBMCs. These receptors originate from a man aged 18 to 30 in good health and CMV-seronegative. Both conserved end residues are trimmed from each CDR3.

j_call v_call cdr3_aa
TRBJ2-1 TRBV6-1 ASSDDPGDTSEQF
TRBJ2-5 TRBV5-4 ASSLVSGRQETQY
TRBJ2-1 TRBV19 ASRNSLGYEQF
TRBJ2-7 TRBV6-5 ASSLAGGSSYEQY
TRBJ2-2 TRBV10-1 ASGETGNTGELF
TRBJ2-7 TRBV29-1 SVGGTRGEQY
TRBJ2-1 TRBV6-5 ASSTGLAVYNEQF
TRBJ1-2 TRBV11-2 ASSLGTGNGYT
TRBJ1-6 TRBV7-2 ASSQGRWDNSPLH
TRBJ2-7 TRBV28 ASSGGPDYSYEQY
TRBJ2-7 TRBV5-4 ASSQDRSDYEQY
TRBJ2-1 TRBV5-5 ASSFSGGDNEQF
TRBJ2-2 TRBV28 ASSFSGNSNTGELF
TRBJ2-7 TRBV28 ASSLEVSTDPYEQY
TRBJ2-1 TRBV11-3 ASSGAGTKDNEQF
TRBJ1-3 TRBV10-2 ASARGLDGNTIY
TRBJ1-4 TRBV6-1 ASSAGLDQGSEKLF
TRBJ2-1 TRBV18 ATSSSGGYNEQF
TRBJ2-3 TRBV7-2 ASSLDGRGGYPDTQY
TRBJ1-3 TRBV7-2 ASSLGQGSGNTIY
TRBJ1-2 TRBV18 ASSPDYSGSYT
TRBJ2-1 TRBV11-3 ASSLEVRDEQF
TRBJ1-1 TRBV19 ASSFLTANTEAF
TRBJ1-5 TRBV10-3 AISPTGVSNQPQH
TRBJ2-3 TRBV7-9 ASSGGLATDTQY
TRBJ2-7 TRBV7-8 ASTPSSGYEQY
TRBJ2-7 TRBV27 ASSSPKREVTYEQY
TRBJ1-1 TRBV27 ASSYTGVVTEAF
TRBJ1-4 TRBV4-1 ASSPVVATNEKLF
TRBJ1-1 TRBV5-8 ASSPGTLRTEAF
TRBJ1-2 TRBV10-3 AISERTEDGYT
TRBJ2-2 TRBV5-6 ASSLGRLVMNTGELF
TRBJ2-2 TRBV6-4 ASSPRAYFTGELF
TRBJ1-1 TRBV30 AWSGQVNTEAF
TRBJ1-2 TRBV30 AWIPERRGGYYGYT
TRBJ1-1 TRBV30 AWTKYMNTEAF
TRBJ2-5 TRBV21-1 ASSGFRDYPRETQY
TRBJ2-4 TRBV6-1 ASSELAAKNIQY
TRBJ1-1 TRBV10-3 AIRQGANTEAF